Below, 19 T cell receptor beta chains from the same sample are listed, as sequenced in a study of cytotoxic CD8 clonotypes in ibrutinib-treated CLL. Method: immunoSEQ multiplex PCR; TCRdb's copy keeps in-frame clones and lacks some. In the table there are tens of thousands of clones, 50% to 60% of which are singletons. The sequences come from PBMCs, collected at disease progression, from a patient treated with ibrutinib. These TCRs come from a human donor with chronic lymphocytic leukemia.

The chain has TRBV7-8 and TRBJ1-5; no firm D call. The germline gives CDR1 SGHVS, CDR2 FQNEAQ. The CDR3 covers 16 residues. The V end was cut by 1 base, the J end by 7 bases, with 17 bases between. The CDR3 bases are TGTGCCAGCAGCTTAGAGAATCACGGGCTGGGGCAGCCCCAGCATTTT. Amino acids: CASSLENHGLGQPQHF.

V gene TRBV6-1 combines with J gene TRBJ1-5, with no clear D. The V and J ends lost 2 bases and 0 bases respectively, with 11 bases between them. Per the germline V gene, CDR1 is MNHNS and CDR2 is SASEGT. CDR3 size: 16 residues. The CDR3 region has the DNA TGTGCCAGCAGTGAACTCCTACCACATAGCAATCAGCCCCAGCATTTT. Residues: CASSELLPHSNQPQHF.

This rearrangement joins TRBV12-2 to TRBJ2-2. TRBV12-2 is given as a pseudogene. CDR3 length: 14 amino acids. The CDR3 bases are TGTGCAAGTCGCTTAGCTGCCATTGACGGGGAGCTGTTTTTT. Translation: CASRLAAIDGELFF.

This chain links TRBV4-1 with TRBJ2-2, with 8 bases that match TRBD1. This CDR3 has 16 residues. Germline CDR1 is MGHRA and CDR2 is YSYEKL. The V and J ends lost 1 base and 8 bases, in that order; junction bases with no gene match: 9. The CDR3 nucleotides are TGCGCCAGCAGCCAAGTGTCAGGGGGCAATATGGGGGAGCTGTTTTTT. Its protein product is CASSQVSGGNMGELFF.

The chain links TRBV27 to TRBJ1-5; no definite D call. V gave up 1 base and J gave up 1 base, with 5 bases separating them. Per germline, CDR1 MNHEY and CDR2 SMNVEV (reference sequence). CDR3 size: 14 residues. The DNA for the CDR3 is TGTGCCAGCAGTTTATTGGCCAGCAATCAGCCCCAGCATTTT. It translates to CASSLLASNQPQHF.

This clone was seen a few times. The chain is built from TRBV10-3 and TRBJ2-7, with 9 nucleotides matching TRBD1. Per germline, CDR1 ENHRY and CDR2 SYGVKD. J lost 1 base, V lost 4 bases, and 2 bases had no gene match. This CDR3 has 14 residues. The CDR3 DNA is TGTGCCATCAGTGCCGGGACAGGGTCCTACGAGCAGTACTTC. Translation: CAISAGTGSYEQYF.

The rearrangement links TRBV9 to TRBJ1-1, with D possibly being TRBD1 (5 bases). Trimming removed 0 bases at V and 4 bases at J, with 13 bases between. Germline CDR1 and CDR2: SGDLS and YYNGEE. The CDR3 sequence is 15 residues long. The CDR3 DNA follows: TGTGCCAGCAGCGTAGGTGAAGGGGTTTTCACTGAAGCTTTCTTT. Translated, it gives CASSVGEGVFTEAFF.

V is TRBV6-5 and J is TRBJ2-1; no firm D call. V was cut by 8 bases and J by 7 bases, with 9 bases left in between. Germline lookup yields CDR1 MNHEY and CDR2 SVGAGI. CDR3 size: 11 residues. The CDR3 nucleotides are TGTGCCAGCTGCGGTAGGAATGAGCAGTTCTTC. It yields the protein CASCGRNEQFF.

The rearrangement links TRBV28 to TRBJ1-5, with 8 bases matching TRBD1. In germline, CDR1 is MDHEN, CDR2 SYDVKM. CDR3 length: 19 residues. V shed 1 base and J 2 bases; nucleotides not matched to a gene: 13. Here the CDR3 reads CASSLSYHWTGFGNQPQHF. CDR3 DNA sequence: TGTGCCAGCAGTTTATCCTACCACTGGACAGGGTTTGGCAATCAGCCCCAGCATTTT.

The chain recombines TRBV6-1 with TRBJ2-3; D is ambiguous. The germline V and J ends were trimmed by 1 base and 6 bases, with 8 bases remaining between them. The CDR3 consists of 13 residues. Germline V gene data show CDR1 as MNHNS and CDR2 as SASEGT. CDR3 in amino acids: CASSEGLADTQYF. The CDR3 DNA sequence: TGTGCCAGCAGTGAAGGGCTGGCCGATACGCAGTATTTT.

This clone has a handful of counts. V gene TRBV7-2 combines with J gene TRBJ2-5; no definite D call. CDR1 SGHTA and CDR2 FQGNSA come from the germline V gene. There are 14 residues in the CDR3. V lost 1 base to trimming and J lost 1 base, with 7 bases between them. The CDR3 sequence is CASSLEALQETQYF. CDR3 nucleotides: TGTGCCAGCAGCTTAGAGGCTCTCCAAGAGACCCAGTACTTC.

This clone appeared a few times. The genes are TRBV11-2 and TRBJ2-7, with D unresolved. V was clipped by 3 bases and J by 5 bases, with 17 bases between them. The germline V gene encodes CDR1 SGHAT and CDR2 FQNNGV. The CDR3 contains 15 residues. CDR3 sequence: CASSLHFSPRDEQYF. Written as DNA, the CDR3 is TGTGCCAGCAGCTTGCATTTTAGCCCCCGGGACGAGCAGTACTTC.

The J gene is TRBJ2-7, the V gene TRBV6-5; 7 bases are a match to TRBD2. The junction had 5 bases not matched to a gene; V was cut back by 4 bases and J by 2 bases. The CDR3 length is 14 residues. The germline gives CDR1 MNHEY, CDR2 SVGAGI. CDR3 amino acids: CASSLGGQAYEQYF. In nucleotides, the CDR3 is TGTGCCAGCAGTTTGGGAGGGCAAGCCTACGAGCAGTACTTC.

This chain connects TRBV7-6 to TRBJ2-5; D is uncertain. Germline CDR1 SGHVS, CDR2 FNYEAQ. Trimming cost V 2 bases and J 0 bases, with 7 bases left between them. The CDR3 consists of 14 residues. CDR3 DNA: TGTGCCAGCAGCTTAATGCAGGACCAAGAGACCCAGTACTTC. It codes for CASSLMQDQETQYF.

The J gene is TRBJ2-5, the V gene TRBV4-2; TRBD2 matches at 9 bases. CDR3 length equals 17 residues. The V gene's germline CDR1 is LGHNA and CDR2 YNFKEQ. With V trimmed by 1 base and J by 2 bases, 8 bases remained unmatched. This chain's CDR3 is CASSQGFAGGRQETQYF. In nucleotides, the CDR3 is TGTGCCAGCAGCCAAGGGTTCGCGGGGGGGAGGCAAGAGACCCAGTACTTC.

The J gene is TRBJ1-1, the V gene TRBV6-4; unclear D gene. Germline V gene lookup returns CDR1 MRHNA and CDR2 SNTAGT. The CDR3 is 13 residues long. Trimming stripped 6 bases from V and 0 bases from J, with 8 bases between. CDR3 sequence reads: CASRHTLNTEAFF. CDR3 coding DNA: TGTGCCAGCAGACACACTCTGAACACTGAAGCTTTCTTT.

The V call is TRBV4-3, the J call TRBJ2-1, with 10 bases identical to TRBD2. Germline trimming cut 5 bases from V and 9 bases from J; bases unmatched to any gene: 7. The germline CDR1 and CDR2 sequences are LGHNA and YSLEER. The CDR3 totals 14 residues. The chain's CDR3 is CASSRAGGGGEQFF. CDR3 nucleotide sequence: TGCGCCAGCAGCAGAGCGGGAGGGGGGGGTGAGCAGTTCTTC.

The chain recombines TRBV7-2 with TRBJ1-1; D perhaps matches TRBD1 (5 bases). Germline V lookup: CDR1 SGHTA, CDR2 FQGNSA. Trimming removed 1 base from V and 5 bases from J, with 11 bases in between. The CDR3 contains 14 residues. The CDR3 DNA sequence: TGTGCCAGCAGCTTAGTGGGGACGGGGACTGAAGCTTTCTTT. Amino acid sequence: CASSLVGTGTEAFF.

The sample holds a few counts of this clone. The gene calls are TRBV13 and TRBJ2-7; D may be TRBD1 or TRBD2 (5 bases each). The ends were cut back, 6 bases at V and 0 bases at J, with 12 bases in the middle. The length of the CDR3 is 14 residues. Germline V gene sequence: CDR1 PRHDT, CDR2 FYEKMQ (reference sequence). The CDR3: CASRKTGTSYEQYF. CDR3 DNA sequence: TGTGCCAGCAGGAAAACCGGGACCTCCTACGAGCAGTACTTC.